Below, 13 T cell receptor beta chains from the same sample are listed, as sequenced in a study of blood T cells in healthy people across ages. A J-beta primer mix and a sample-barcoded 5' primer were used in a second PCR of about 7 to 12 cycles. In TCRdb, the 5' RACE reads were re-called with MiXCR into one record per CDR3 protein. This table has roughly 900,000 distinct CDR3 sequences, 48% appearing once. Sequenced material: blood. Receptors originate from a man between 25 and 39 years old in good health.

The rearrangement joins TRBV20-1 to TRBJ1-5; D uncertain. Germline V CDR1 and CDR2: DFQATT, SNEGSKA (reference sequence). The CDR3 totals 17 residues. V was cut by 0 bases and J by 4 bases, with 19 bases left in between. Here the CDR3 reads CSARDGTYGLRNQPQHF. Written as DNA, the CDR3 is TGCAGTGCTAGAGATGGTACGTACGGCCTTCGGAATCAGCCCCAGCATTTT.

This clonotype was recorded a few times. The genes are TRBV6-1 and TRBJ1-5; D remains unclear. The CDR3 is 15 residues long. The germline V and J ends were trimmed by 2 bases and 3 bases, with 11 bases remaining between them. CDR1 and CDR2 from the germline V gene are MNHNS and SASEGT. CDR3 DNA sequence: TGTGCCAGCAGTGAAATGGGTATCCTCAATCAGCCCCAGCATTTT. The encoded protein is CASSEMGILNQPQHF.

The genes are TRBV7-2 and TRBJ1-4; 7 bases fit TRBD1. Germline V gene sequence: CDR1 SGHTA, CDR2 FQGNSA. CDR3 length: 14 amino acids. V shed 2 bases, J shed 4 bases, and the junction held 1 base outside the gene matches. This CDR3 reads CASSLRGLNEKLFF. CDR3 in DNA: TGTGCCAGCAGCTTAAGGGGGCTTAATGAAAAACTGTTTTTT. Full variable domain (outside the CDR3, taken from reference TRBV7-2 and TRBJ1-4): GAGVSQSPSNKVTEKGKDVELRCDPISGHTALYWYRQSLGQGLEFLIYFQGNSAPDKSGLPSDRFSAERTGGSVSTLTIQRTQQEDSAVYLCASSLRGLNEKLFFGSGTQLSVL.

This clonotype was counted between two and nine times. The chain recombines TRBV7-9 with TRBJ1-2; D is ambiguous. Trimming shortened V by 5 bases and J by 0 bases, and 10 bases separated the two germline ends. CDR3 length: 14 residues. The germline CDR1 and CDR2 sequences are SEHNR and FQNEAQ (reference sequence). The CDR3 DNA is TGTGCCAGCAGCCCCCGGGATACTAACTATGGCTACACCTTC. Protein sequence: CASSPRDTNYGYTF.

Remarks on this clonotype: The junction departs from the called germline gene at one end, perhaps through a read error. The genes are TRBV5-1 and TRBJ2-1; 9 bases map to TRBD1. CDR1 is SGHRS and CDR2 is YFSETQ in the germline V gene. This CDR3 comprises 15 residues. Here the CDR3 DNA reads TGCGCCGGCAGCTTGGCCTGGACAGGGGACAATGAGCAGTTCTTC. This translates into CAGSLAWTGDNEQFF.

This clonotype was seen repeatedly, ten times or more. CDR3 DNA: TGCAGTGCTAGTTTCGGCGCGGGGTTGGGCAATGAGCAGTTCTTC. Protein product: CSASFGAGLGNEQFF. The rearrangement links TRBV20-1 to TRBJ2-1; D perhaps matches TRBD2 (6 bases). The CDR3 extends over 15 amino acids. Germline V CDR1 and CDR2: DFQATT, SNEGSKA (reference sequence). Trimming took 3 bases from V and 6 from J, leaving 18 bases between them.

This clonotype was picked up a small number of times. This chain joins TRBV24-1 and TRBJ2-5; D is uncertain. This CDR3 is 14 amino acids long. Trimming left V 6 bases short and J 4 bases short, with 14 bases between. Per germline, CDR1 KGHDR and CDR2 SFDVKD. CDR3: CATSSTRAGETQYF. The CDR3 DNA reads TGTGCCACCAGTTCGACACGCGCCGGAGAGACCCAGTACTTC.

The V gene is TRBV9, the J gene TRBJ2-5, with TRBD1 as a possible D gene (5 bases). The CDR3 spans 13 residues. The ends were cut back, 4 bases at V and 11 bases at J, with 18 bases in the middle. Per the germline V gene, CDR1 is SGDLS and CDR2 is YYNGEE. CDR3 DNA sequence: TGTGCCAGCAGCCCCCGACAGTCCTACAAGCAGTACTTC. This encodes CASSPRQSYKQYF.

This clonotype showed up just a few times. The chain has TRBV3-1 and TRBJ2-1; D is undetermined. CDR3 length equals 15 residues. Trimming took 4 bases from V and 4 from J, leaving 14 bases between them. Germline loops: CDR1 LGHDT, CDR2 YNNKEL (reference sequence). CDR3 amino acids: CASSLGLTFYNEQFF. The DNA for the CDR3 is TGTGCCAGCAGCCTAGGCCTGACATTTTACAATGAGCAGTTCTTC.

DNA of the CDR3: TGTGCCAGCAGTGTAAATGCGGGGACAGATACGCAGTATTTT. Translating it yields CASSVNAGTDTQYF. The chain is built from TRBV12-3 or TRBV12-4 and TRBJ2-3; perhaps TRBD2 as D (6 bases). V was shortened by 5 bases and J by 3 bases, with 12 bases between the two germline ends. The CDR3 length is 14 residues.

The chain has TRBV7-9 and TRBJ2-1; D is undetermined. The ends were cut back, 1 base at V and 8 bases at J, with 18 bases in the middle. From germline, CDR1 is SEHNR and CDR2 FQNEAQ (reference sequence). The CDR3 runs to 16 residues. In DNA, the CDR3 is TGTGCCAGCAGCTTAGAACTGGGCCCTCGAGTGGATGAGCAGTTCTTC. Its protein is CASSLELGPRVDEQFF. Filled out from reference TRBV7-9 and TRBJ2-1, the complete variable domain reads DTGVSQNPRHKITKRGQNVTFRCDPISEHNRLYWYRQTLGQGPEFLTYFQNEAQLEKSRLLSDRFSAERPKGSFSTLEIQRTEQGDSAMYLCASSLELGPRVDEQFFGPGTRLTVL.

The chain carries TRBV6-2 or TRBV6-3 and TRBJ2-7, with D possibly TRBD1 on 6 matching bases. There are 14 residues in the CDR3. V lost 2 bases and J 2 bases, leaving 10 bases between the germline ends. CDR1 and CDR2 from the germline V gene are MNHEY and SVGEGT. CDR3 DNA sequence: TGTGCCAGCAGTTACCCGGACAGACCCTACGAGCAGTACTTC. Translated, it gives CASSYPDRPYEQYF.

This clonotype showed up just a few times. V is TRBV6-6 and J is TRBJ1-2; TRBD1 aligns across 9 bases. Per the germline V gene, CDR1 is MNHNY and CDR2 is SVGAGI (reference sequence). CDR3 length: 14 amino acids. The J segment lost 7 bases and the V segment lost 3 bases, leaving 6 bases of the junction unmatched. The CDR3 coding sequence is TGTGCCAGCAGTTATGGACAGGGGATAGGTGGCTACACCTTC. Translation gives CASSYGQGIGGYTF.